The 30 T cell receptor beta chains reported below all come from one sample, sequenced in a study of blood T cell repertoires in COVID-19. Clones were read by immunoSEQ multiplex PCR, and TCRdb kept only the in-frame ones, dropping some. The sample has 65,000 to 70,000 clones, approximately 88% seen once. Sequenced input: peripheral blood. Receptors originate from a woman older than 75 with acute or convalescent COVID-19.

The chain couples TRBV5-1 to TRBJ1-3; maybe TRBD1 (6 bases). CDR3 length: 17 residues. The ends were cut back, 0 bases at V and 0 bases at J, with 13 bases in the middle. Germline lookup yields CDR1 SGHRS and CDR2 YFSETQ. This chain's CDR3 is CASSLGFGGLSGNTIYF. The DNA of the CDR3 is TGCGCCAGCAGCTTGGGGTTCGGGGGGCTCTCTGGAAACACCATATATTTT.

A word on this clone: One junction end disagrees with the germline gene, perhaps due to a read error. CDR3 sequence (DNA): TGTGCCAGCTGCCAGGGAAGACAGGGGTCCTTAGAAAAACTGTTTTTT. Translated, it gives CASCQGRQGSLEKLFF. The rearrangement joins TRBV3-1 (or the pseudogene TRBV3-2) to TRBJ1-4; TRBD1 matches 8 bases. CDR1 and CDR2 (germline): LGHDT, YNNKEL (reference sequence). The CDR3 is 16 amino acids.

This clone was seen once. The chain uses TRBV6-5 and TRBJ1-2; TRBD1 is a possible D gene (5 bases). Germline assignment: CDR1 MNHEY and CDR2 SVGAGI. Trimming stripped 6 bases from V and 5 bases from J, with 16 bases between. The CDR3 covers 14 residues. For the CDR3, the DNA is TGTGCCAGCAGGCCCCGGGGGGAATGGTATGGCTACACCTTC. Translated: CASRPRGEWYGYTF.

The chain employs TRBV18 and TRBJ2-3; 8 bases match TRBD1. Trimming removed 6 bases from V and 3 bases from J; junction bases left unmatched: 8. This CDR3 region has 15 residues. Germline CDR1 KGHSH, CDR2 LQKENI. The CDR3 spells CASSNSQGATDTQYF. Written as DNA, the CDR3 is TGTGCCAGCTCTAACTCGCAGGGGGCAACAGATACGCAGTATTTT.

The rearrangement joins TRBV19 to TRBJ1-5; the match to TRBD1 covers 9 bases. The germline V gene has CDR1 LNHDA and CDR2 SQIVND (reference sequence). The ends lost 3 bases at V and 3 bases at J; junction bases unmatched: 15. The CDR3 contains 19 residues. The CDR3 bases are TGTGCCAGTAGTATCCGGCCGGGGACAGGGAAGTCGGTCAATCAGCCCCAGCATTTT. Residues: CASSIRPGTGKSVNQPQHF.

The J gene is TRBJ2-1, the V gene TRBV6-6, with a tentative D call TRBD1 (6 bases). V lost 7 bases and J lost 7, with 14 bases in between. From germline, CDR1 is MNHNY and CDR2 SVGAGI (reference sequence). The CDR3 runs to 13 residues. CDR3 amino acids: CASTPGQSNEQFF. The CDR3 DNA is TGTGCCAGCACCCCGGGACAATCAAATGAGCAGTTCTTC.

The chain carries TRBV6-4 and TRBJ1-1, with D possibly TRBD1 on 6 matching bases. The CDR3 has 14 amino acids. CDR1 MRHNA and CDR2 SNTAGT come from the germline V gene. The V gene lost 5 bases and the J gene lost 4 bases, with 14 bases spanning the gap. The CDR3 region has the DNA TGTGCCAGCAGTATTTACAGGGCTGGCACTGAAGCTTTCTTT. Encoded protein: CASSIYRAGTEAFF.

This clone appeared once. This sequence joins TRBV5-1 and TRBJ2-1; TRBD2 is a possible D gene (6 bases). Germline V lookup: CDR1 SGHRS, CDR2 YFSETQ. The CDR3 contains 16 residues. V lost 4 bases and J lost 4, with 18 bases in between. The CDR3 DNA sequence: TGCGCCAGCAGCCGTGGGATGGCGGGAATGTACAATGAGCAGTTCTTC. Protein: CASSRGMAGMYNEQFF.

This clone was recorded a few times. This chain connects TRBV18 to TRBJ2-5; 7 nucleotides match TRBD1. Losses at the gene ends were 3 bases for V and 1 base for J; bases not matched to a gene: 14. The CDR3 has 18 amino acids. Germline V gene lookup returns CDR1 KGHSH and CDR2 LQKENI. In DNA form, the CDR3 reads TGTGCCAGCTCACCTATCCCCCCGGGACAGCCATTCCAAGAGACCCAGTACTTC. Translation: CASSPIPPGQPFQETQYF.

This rearrangement joins TRBV13 to TRBJ1-2, with D possibly being TRBD1 (6 bases). Looked up from germline, CDR1 is PRHDT and CDR2 is FYEKMQ (reference sequence). V was trimmed by 5 bases and J by 2 bases, leaving 12 bases between them. This CDR3 region has 14 residues. The CDR3 protein is CASSQRGGNYGYTF. The CDR3 DNA reads TGTGCCAGCAGCCAAAGGGGGGGGAACTATGGCTACACCTTC.

The chain couples TRBV5-6 to TRBJ1-1, with D unresolved. The CDR3 sequence is 11 residues long. The ends were cut back, 4 bases at V and 2 bases at J, with 3 bases in the middle. The germline V gene has CDR1 SGHDT and CDR2 YYEEEE. CDR3 region: CASSTNTEAFF. CDR3 in DNA: TGTGCCAGCAGCACAAACACTGAAGCTTTCTTT.

The V and J genes are TRBV5-1 and TRBJ2-7; TRBD2 aligns across 7 bases. The J segment lost 3 bases and the V segment lost 0 bases, leaving 3 bases of the junction unmatched. The CDR3 covers 14 residues. Germline V gene sequence: CDR1 SGHRS, CDR2 YFSETQ. The CDR3 region has the DNA TGCGCCAGCAGCTTGGGGGGAGGGGTCTACGAGCAGTACTTC. This encodes CASSLGGGVYEQYF.

The chain links TRBV5-4 to TRBJ2-2; D perhaps matches TRBD2 (7 bases). Trimming took 4 bases from V and 0 from J, leaving 10 bases between them. Looked up from germline, CDR1 is SGHNT and CDR2 is YYREEE (reference sequence). The CDR3 spans 15 residues. The DNA of the CDR3 is TGTGCCAGCAGCCCCGGGGGGCCGAACACCGGGGAGCTGTTTTTT. This gives the protein CASSPGGPNTGELFF.

The chain carries TRBV28 and TRBJ1-2, with D possibly being TRBD1 (6 bases). Germline values: CDR1 MDHEN, CDR2 SYDVKM. There are 15 residues in the CDR3. V lost 2 bases and J 8 bases, leaving 18 bases between the germline ends. The chain's CDR3 is CASSLTGVGGEGYTF. The DNA for the CDR3 is TGTGCCAGCAGTTTAACTGGGGTTGGGGGCGAGGGCTACACCTTC.

The V and J genes are TRBV19 and TRBJ2-2; tentatively, D is TRBD1 (5 bases). The CDR3 is 16 residues long. Trimming left V 10 bases short and J 6 bases short, with 24 bases between. CDR1 is LNHDA and CDR2 is SQIVND in the germline V gene (reference sequence). CDR3 sequence: CATYGERPGLSGELFF. The CDR3 nucleotides read TGTGCCACATATGGGGAACGGCCAGGGTTGTCCGGGGAGCTGTTTTTT.

The chain has TRBV10-3 and TRBJ2-3; TRBD2 aligns across 10 bases. From germline, CDR1 is ENHRY and CDR2 SYGVKD. Trimming cost V 7 bases and J 6 bases; bases outside gene matches: 19. This CDR3 comprises 18 residues. The CDR3 nucleotides read TGTGCCATCAAGAGACAGGGGAGGGTAGCGGGGGGCCCGGATACGCAGTATTTT. Residues: CAIKRQGRVAGGPDTQYF.

This chain joins TRBV3-1 (or the pseudogene TRBV3-2) and TRBJ1-2, with TRBD1 as a possible D gene (6 bases). CDR1 is LGHDT, CDR2 YNNKEL, per germline (reference sequence). V was cut by 0 bases and J by 7 bases, with 15 bases left in between. This CDR3 is 15 amino acids long. CDR3 in DNA: TGTGCCAGCAGCCAAGATGGGACACATGTGGGTGGCTACACCTTC. Translated, it gives CASSQDGTHVGGYTF.

By its share, this clone is large. This CDR3 reads CASSDSRPGGYYEQYF. The CDR3 coding sequence is TGTGCCAGCAGTGACTCCCGTCCGGGAGGGTACTACGAGCAGTACTTC. The chain joins TRBV6-4 to TRBJ2-7; 8 bases match TRBD2. The trim removed 0 bases at V and 3 bases at J, leaving 7 bases unmatched. This CDR3 is built from 16 residues. Germline V gene data show CDR1 as MRHNA and CDR2 as SNTAGT.

This clone has just one count. Here the CDR3 reads CASSPSFQRPEAFF. The CDR3 nucleotides read TGCGCCAGCAGCCCGAGTTTCCAGCGGCCTGAAGCTTTCTTT. The chain couples TRBV5-1 to TRBJ1-1; D is undetermined. Trimming removed 4 bases at V and 6 bases at J, with 16 bases between. CDR1 and CDR2 (germline): SGHRS, YFSETQ. This CDR3 is built from 14 residues.

The chain recombines TRBV4-3 with TRBJ2-2, with TRBD2 matching 9 bases. Trimming at V came to 1 base and at J to 4 bases, leaving 4 bases not matched to a gene. The germline gives CDR1 LGHNA, CDR2 YSLEER. CDR3 length: 16 amino acids. The CDR3 bases are TGCGCCAGCAGCCAAGGGCTAGCGGGACCCACCGGGGAGCTGTTTTTT. Encoded protein: CASSQGLAGPTGELFF.

The chain joins TRBV11-2 to TRBJ2-7; 14 bases match TRBD2. V lost 0 bases and J lost 2; bases outside the gene matches: 9. This CDR3 spans 19 amino acids. Germline V gene data show CDR1 as SGHAT and CDR2 as FQNNGV. The CDR3 protein is CASSLEFGTSGGLPYEQYF. The CDR3 DNA sequence: TGTGCCAGCAGCTTAGAGTTCGGGACTAGCGGGGGCCTACCCTACGAGCAGTACTTC.

The genes are TRBV27 and TRBJ1-2; no reliable D call. The CDR3 runs 13 residues. V was cut by 3 bases and J by 3 bases, with 8 bases left in between. Germline values: CDR1 MNHEY, CDR2 SMNVEV (reference sequence). CDR3 sequence reads: CASSFDTDYGYTF. The CDR3 region has the DNA TGTGCCAGCAGTTTCGACACCGACTATGGCTACACCTTC.

The V gene is TRBV27, the J gene TRBJ2-2; a possible D gene is TRBD2 (6 bases). V was cut by 6 bases and J by 4 bases, with 12 bases left in between. This CDR3 has 14 residues. Germline CDR1 is MNHEY and CDR2 is SMNVEV (reference sequence). The CDR3 sequence is CASRRQGGTGELFF. CDR3 DNA sequence: TGTGCCAGCAGGCGGCAGGGAGGCACCGGGGAGCTGTTTTTT.

The chain couples TRBV5-1 to TRBJ2-7; 12 positions match TRBD2. This CDR3 comprises 16 residues. CDR1 and CDR2 from the germline V gene are SGHRS and YFSETQ. With 4 bases clipped from V and 2 bases from J, the junction kept 7 bases outside the gene matches. CDR3 DNA: TGCGCCAGCAGCCAAGGGACTAGCGGGCCAACCTACGAGCAGTACTTC. This gives the protein CASSQGTSGPTYEQYF. Based on the CDR3 plus reference TRBV5-1 and TRBJ2-7, the full variable domain is KAGVTQTPRYLIKTRGQQVTLSCSPISGHRSVSWYQQTPGQGLQFLFEYFSETQRNKGNFPGRFSGRQFSNSRSEMNVSTLELGDSALYLCASSQGTSGPTYEQYFGPGTRLTVT.

The gene calls are TRBV5-1 and TRBJ1-3; maybe TRBD1 (6 bases). Trimming removed 4 bases from V and 0 bases from J, with 8 bases in between. Germline values: CDR1 SGHRS, CDR2 YFSETQ. The CDR3 is 14 amino acids. The CDR3 loop reads CASSEGGSGNTIYF. In DNA form, the CDR3 reads TGCGCCAGCAGCGAAGGGGGCTCTGGAAACACCATATATTTT.

Concerning this clone: Other DNA sequences of this sample code for an identical CDR3. The chain recombines TRBV3-1 (or the pseudogene TRBV3-2) with TRBJ1-6; unclear D gene. The CDR3 covers 16 residues. CDR1 and CDR2 (germline): LGHDT, YNNKEL (reference sequence). The ends were cut back, 3 bases at V and 1 base at J, with 10 bases in the middle. The DNA of the CDR3 is TGTGCCAGCAGCCAGTCGAGGTTGTCCTATAATTCACCCCTCCACTTT. The encoded protein is CASSQSRLSYNSPLHF.

The chain employs TRBV4-1 and TRBJ1-5; a weak D match, TRBD1 (5 bases). V lost 1 base and J 3 bases, leaving 13 bases between the germline ends. The CDR3 is 16 amino acids. Per germline, CDR1 MGHRA and CDR2 YSYEKL. The CDR3 nucleotides read TGCGCCAGCAGCCAAGTTGGGGGGAGGGACAATCAGCCCCAGCATTTT. Protein: CASSQVGGRDNQPQHF.

The CDR3 nucleotides are TGCGCCAGCAGCCAAGATCTAGCGGGCTTCGCGAACACCGGGGAGCTGTTTTTT. It encodes CASSQDLAGFANTGELFF. This chain uses TRBV4-3 with TRBJ2-2; the match to TRBD2 covers 8 bases. The CDR3 runs 18 residues. With 0 bases clipped from V and 0 bases from J, the junction kept 6 bases outside the gene matches. Germline V gives CDR1 LGHNA, CDR2 YSLEER.

This chain links TRBV9 with TRBJ2-3, with TRBD2 identical over 11 bases. CDR3 size: 14 residues. With 4 bases clipped from V and 5 bases from J, the junction kept 3 bases outside the gene matches. Germline V gene data show CDR1 as SGDLS and CDR2 as YYNGEE. The CDR3 sequence: CASSYGLAGDTQYF. In nucleotides, the CDR3 is TGTGCCAGCAGCTACGGACTAGCGGGAGATACGCAGTATTTT. The variable domain in full, completed from reference TRBV9 and TRBJ2-3, reads DSGVTQTPKHLITATGQRVTLRCSPRSGDLSVYWYQQSLDQGLQFLIQYYNGEERAKGNILERFSAQQFPDLHSELNLSSLELGDSALYFCASSYGLAGDTQYFGPGTRLTVL.

This chain uses TRBV25-1 with TRBJ1-2, with TRBD1 identical over 9 bases. Germline V gene sequence: CDR1 MGHDK, CDR2 SYGVNS. The CDR3 totals 13 residues. Germline trimming cut 6 bases from V and 10 bases from J; bases unmatched to any gene: 9. CDR3 nucleotides: TGTGCCAGCAGAGGACAGGGGAGGCCAGACTACACCTTC. Its translation is CASRGQGRPDYTF.